One sample yielded the 19 T cell receptor beta chains listed below, sequenced in a study of T cells in Graves' hyperthyroidism and ophthalmopathy. Amplified regions were TCR beta CDR3 sequences from RNA transcripts. The TCR CDR3 first-round RT-PCR relied on the HTBI primer set. In TCRdb, the multiplex PCR reads were re-called with MiXCR into one record per CDR3 protein. The data show approximately 600,000 distinct CDR3 sequences, under 25% seen once. The specimen sequenced was blood. The receptors shown here come from a man aged 25-40 years with Graves' ophthalmopathy.

The chain recombines TRBV27 with TRBJ2-5; 7 nucleotides align to TRBD2. V shed 4 bases and J 5 bases; nucleotides not matched to a gene: 7. The germline CDR1 and CDR2 sequences are MNHEY and SMNVEV (reference sequence). The CDR3 is 14 residues long. Written as DNA, the CDR3 is TGTGCCAGCAGTTGGCTAGCGGAGGGGGAGACCCAGTACTTC. Translation: CASSWLAEGETQYF.

In its sample, this clonotype was seen many times. The CDR3 sequence is CSIGAGENYEQYF. In nucleotides, the CDR3 is TGCAGTATAGGGGCAGGGGAAAACTACGAGCAGTACTTC. The gene calls are TRBV20-1 and TRBJ2-7; tentatively, D is TRBD1 (6 bases). Between the trimmed V and J ends, which lost 8 bases and 3 bases, there was a span of 17 bases. Germline V CDR1 and CDR2: DFQATT, SNEGSKA (reference sequence). The CDR3 covers 13 residues.

In its sample, this clonotype was seen many times. V usage is TRBV11-2 and J usage is TRBJ2-3; D tentatively reads TRBD1 or TRBD2 (5 bases each). The CDR3 loop spans 16 amino acids. V gave up 1 base and J gave up 0 bases, with 11 bases separating them. In germline, CDR1 is SGHAT, CDR2 FQNNGV. This CDR3 is CASSLVPRDSTDTQYF. As DNA, the CDR3 is TGTGCCAGCAGCTTAGTGCCCCGGGACAGCACAGATACGCAGTATTTT. The full variable domain, with the rest looked up from reference TRBV11-2 and TRBJ2-3, is EAGVAQSPRYKIIEKRQSVAFWCNPISGHATLYWYQQILGQGPKLLIQFQNNGVVDDSQLPKDRFSAERLKGVDSTLKIQPAKLEDSAVYLCASSLVPRDSTDTQYFGPGTRLTVL.

There are a few counts of this clonotype. Possible read error: a much larger clone is one base away. The V and J genes are TRBV30 and TRBJ2-1; 7 nucleotides agree with TRBD2. The J segment lost 4 bases and the V segment lost 0 bases, leaving 6 bases of the junction unmatched. The CDR3 has 15 residues. CDR1 is GTSNPN and CDR2 is SVGIG in the germline V gene (reference sequence). The DNA for the CDR3 is TGTGCCTGGAGTGTTGTTAGCGGGTTTTACAATGAGCAGTTCTTC. This translates into CAWSVVSGFYNEQFF.

A few counts support this clonotype. The DNA of the CDR3 is TGTGCCAGCAGAAAAGGGGGTTCAAGGAATGAGCAGTTCTTC. Amino acid sequence: CASRKGGSRNEQFF. J is TRBJ2-1 and V is TRBV2, with D maybe TRBD1 (6 bases). Trimming cost V 6 bases and J 7 bases, with 16 bases left between them. The CDR3 extends over 14 amino acids. Germline CDR1 SNHLY, CDR2 FYNNEI.

This rearrangement joins TRBV6-2 or TRBV6-3 to TRBJ2-6; no reliable D call. This CDR3 contains 15 residues. Trimming took 4 bases from V and 0 from J, leaving 7 bases between them. CDR1 is MNHEY, CDR2 SVGEGT, per germline. The CDR3 region is CASSFELSGANVLTF. The CDR3 region has the DNA TGTGCCAGCAGTTTCGAACTCTCTGGGGCCAACGTCCTGACTTTC.

This clonotype was seen more than once but under ten times. The chain couples TRBV10-3 to TRBJ1-1; 8 nucleotides agree with TRBD1. Germline CDR1 reads ENHRY; CDR2 reads SYGVKD. The ends lost 6 bases at V and 2 bases at J; junction bases unmatched: 5. This CDR3 contains 14 residues. CDR3 nucleotides: TGTGCCATCAGCGACGGACAGGGAAACACTGAAGCTTTCTTT. It encodes CAISDGQGNTEAFF.

V gene TRBV12-3 or TRBV12-4 combines with J gene TRBJ2-1; 9 bases line up with TRBD1. V was clipped by 4 bases and J by 8 bases; unmatched bases: 9. The CDR3 has 15 amino acids. The CDR3: CASSSYRDRAHEQFF. CDR3 DNA sequence: TGTGCCAGCAGTTCCTACCGGGACAGGGCCCATGAGCAGTTCTTC.

This clonotype appeared many times. The chain couples TRBV2 to TRBJ2-7; 7 positions match TRBD1. The V gene's germline CDR1 is SNHLY and CDR2 FYNNEI. With 6 bases clipped from V and 2 bases from J, the junction kept 4 bases outside the gene matches. This CDR3 is 13 amino acids long. In DNA form, the CDR3 reads TGTGCCAGCAGGAGGGGGCAGACCTACGAGCAGTACTTC. Amino acid sequence: CASRRGQTYEQYF.

The sample holds a few counts of this clonotype. This chain uses TRBV13 with TRBJ2-2; D not resolved. The CDR3 length is 16 residues. Trimming removed 5 bases from V and 0 bases from J, with 13 bases in between. Germline-derived CDR1 and CDR2 are PRHDT and FYEKMQ (reference sequence). The CDR3, as DNA: TGTGCCAGCAGCCCCACATTCGGAACGAACACCGGGGAGCTGTTTTTT. Protein: CASSPTFGTNTGELFF. Together with reference TRBV13 and TRBJ2-2, the CDR3 gives the full variable domain: AAGVIQSPRHLIKEKRETATLKCYPIPRHDTVYWYQQGPGQDPQFLISFYEKMQSDKGSIPDRFSAQQFSDYHSELNMSSLELGDSALYFCASSPTFGTNTGELFFGEGSRLTVL.

The chain carries TRBV20-1 and TRBJ2-3; D possibly matches TRBD1 or TRBD2 (6 bases each). This CDR3 has 14 amino acids. The V end lost 6 bases, the J end lost 4 bases, and 17 bases lay between the germline ends. Germline loops: CDR1 DFQATT, CDR2 SNEGSKA (reference sequence). The CDR3 protein is CSAPGQAGADTQYF. The DNA of the CDR3 is TGCAGTGCGCCGGGACAAGCGGGTGCAGATACGCAGTATTTT.

This clonotype came up a few times. The chain uses TRBV6-1 and TRBJ2-3; TRBD1 might be the D (5 bases). The CDR3 contains 14 residues. Germline CDR1 and CDR2: MNHNS and SASEGT. With 4 bases removed from V and 5 bases from J, the gap between germline ends came to 13 bases. The CDR3 DNA reads TGTGCCAGCAGTGTCCCAGGGTCCAAAGATACGCAGTATTTT. Protein sequence: CASSVPGSKDTQYF.

Comment on this clonotype: A read error may produce the germline difference seen at one junction end. The rearrangement uses TRBV28 and TRBJ1-5; D uncertain. The germline V gene has CDR1 MDHEN and CDR2 SYDVKM. This CDR3 comprises 14 residues. The CDR3 sequence: CACSLQRVRQPQHF. The CDR3 DNA sequence: TGTGCCTGCAGTTTACAAAGGGTCCGCCAGCCCCAGCATTTT.

The V and J genes are TRBV5-5 and TRBJ1-1; D unresolved. The CDR3 has 15 amino acids. CDR1 SGHKS and CDR2 YYEKEE come from the germline V gene (reference sequence). The ends were cut back, 1 base at V and 6 bases at J, with 16 bases in the middle. DNA for the CDR3: TGTGCCAGCAGCTTGATGTCGACGGCTACGTCTGAAGCTTTCTTT. Residues: CASSLMSTATSEAFF.

The chain joins TRBV2 to TRBJ2-2; D not resolved. The CDR3 is made up of 13 amino acids. V was pared by 7 bases and J by 6 bases, with 12 bases between. CDR1 and CDR2 (germline): SNHLY, FYNNEI. In nucleotides, the CDR3 is TGTGCCAGCAAATCATCAGTCCCCGGGGAGCTGTTTTTT. It specifies CASKSSVPGELFF.

This clonotype appeared many times. The rearrangement joins TRBV12-3 or TRBV12-4 to TRBJ2-7, with a tentative D call TRBD2 (5 bases). The CDR3 consists of 12 residues. V was cut by 5 bases and J by 5 bases, with 10 bases left in between. The CDR3 region is CASSPTGNEQYF. Written as DNA, the CDR3 is TGTGCCAGCAGTCCGACCGGGAACGAGCAGTACTTC.

This clonotype appeared many times. V gene TRBV2 combines with J gene TRBJ2-5; TRBD1 agrees at 7 bases. Per the germline V gene, CDR1 is SNHLY and CDR2 is FYNNEI. Trimming took 7 bases from V and 3 from J; bases not matched to a gene: 5. The CDR3 sequence is 13 residues long. This CDR3 is CASIPTGKETQYF. CDR3 in DNA: TGTGCCAGCATACCGACAGGGAAAGAGACCCAGTACTTC.

CDR3 sequence reads: CASSAFSGTGHNEQFF. The CDR3 region has the DNA TGTGCCAGCAGCGCCTTTAGCGGGACGGGACACAATGAGCAGTTCTTC. The J gene is TRBJ2-1, the V gene TRBV7-3, with 8 bases aligning to TRBD2. The CDR3 is made up of 16 amino acids. The germline CDR1 and CDR2 sequences are SGHTA and FQGTGA. V shed 5 bases and J 5 bases; nucleotides not matched to a gene: 11. Looking up the rest from reference TRBV7-3 and TRBJ2-1 gives the full variable domain: GAGVSQTPSNKVTEKGKYVELRCDPISGHTALYWYRQSLGQGPEFLIYFQGTGAADDSGLPNDRFFAVRPEGSVSTLKIQRTERGDSAVYLCASSAFSGTGHNEQFFGPGTRLTVL.

A single count supports this clonotype. Lacking the conserved final phenylalanine or tryptophan, this CDR3 likely reflects a read error. The chain carries TRBV20-1 and TRBJ2-7; D remains ambiguous. Trimming pared 6 bases from V and 2 bases from J, leaving 20 bases between. The CDR3 runs 15 residues. CDR1 DFQATT and CDR2 SNEGSKA come from the germline V gene (reference sequence). For the CDR3, the DNA is TGCAGTGCCCCCCACACGGAGCAGGTCCCCTACGAGCAGTACCTC. Amino acids: CSAPHTEQVPYEQYL.